A selection of T cell receptor beta chains follows, all from one sample in a study of cytomegalovirus exposure and HLA in healthy donors. The method was immunoSEQ multiplex PCR; TCRdb's version includes in-frame clones alone and lacks a portion of them. The data show about 130,000 clones, with approximately 17% seen just once and roughly 2.7% held by the top ten. The sample comprised PBMCs. The receptor set was obtained from a female donor in good health and CMV-seropositive. Both conserved end residues are part of each CDR3. D genes are given only for firm matches. Clone size appears in some rows only: once, few, many, or a class for an expanded clone.

CDR3	DNA	D	length	size	J	V
CASSSNPGQGLADTQYF	TGTGCCAGCAGCTCAAACCCGGGACAGGGGTTAGCAGATACGCAGTATTTT	TRBD1	17	once	TRBJ2-3	TRBV11-3
CASSQEMSGSGFSSPLHF	TGCGCCAGCAGCCAAGAGATGTCAGGTTCGGGGTTTTCGTCACCCCTCCACTTT	-	18	few	TRBJ1-6	TRBV4-3
CSGTGTDNYEQYF	TGCAGCGGCACCGGGACAGACAACTACGAGCAGTACTTC	TRBD1	13	few	TRBJ2-7	TRBV29-1
CASSHRLSGSYNEQFF	TGTGCCAGCAGCCACAGACTAAGCGGCTCCTACAATGAGCAGTTCTTC	-	16	few	TRBJ2-1	TRBV4-2
CASMKDSYGYTF	TGCGCCAGCATGAAGGACAGTTATGGCTACACCTTC	-	12	-	TRBJ1-2	TRBV10-2
CASSLGGGEETQYF	TGTGCCAGCAGTTTAGGAGGGGGCGAAGAGACCCAGTACTTC	-	14	-	TRBJ2-5	TRBV28
CASRTYRGEATNEKLFF	TGTGCCAGCAGGACCTACAGGGGCGAGGCAACTAATGAAAAACTGTTTTTT	TRBD1	17	few	TRBJ1-4	TRBV27
CAISDSTEPYEQYF	TGTGCCATCAGTGATTCGACTGAACCGTACGAGCAGTACTTC	-	14	-	TRBJ2-7	TRBV10-3
CASSQVTGFNNEQYF	TGTGCCAGCAGCCAAGTAACAGGGTTTAATAACGAGCAGTACTTC	-	15	few	TRBJ2-7	TRBV4-2
CSVATERRGEQFF	TGCAGCGTTGCAACGGAGCGGCGGGGTGAGCAGTTCTTC	-	13	-	TRBJ2-1	TRBV29-1
CASHGTYKPGYTF	TGTGCCAGTCACGGGACTTATAAACCGGGCTACACCTTC	-	13	-	TRBJ1-2	TRBV19
CASAITGGGNTIYF	TGTGCCAGCGCTATTACAGGGGGCGGGAACACCATATATTTT	TRBD1	14	few	TRBJ1-3	TRBV25-1
CAISESGQGSADTQYF	TGTGCCATCAGTGAGTCGGGACAGGGAAGCGCAGATACGCAGTATTTT	TRBD1	16	-	TRBJ2-3	TRBV10-3
CAKRGPVDTIYF	TGTGCCAAGCGGGGACCTGTGGACACCATATATTTT	-	12	few	TRBJ1-3	TRBV9
CASSEVGGSYNEQFF	TGTGCCAGCAGTGAAGTGGGGGGTAGCTACAATGAGCAGTTCTTC	-	15	-	TRBJ2-1	TRBV6-1
CAWSRRQGNYNSPLHF	TGTGCCTGGAGTCGTCGACAGGGAAACTATAATTCACCCCTCCACTTT	TRBD1	16	-	TRBJ1-6	TRBV30
CASSQAPQGSYEQYF	TGTGCCAGCAGCCAGGCCCCCCAGGGCTCCTACGAGCAGTACTTC	-	15	-	TRBJ2-7	TRBV7-6
CASSIDRNTNTEAFF	TGCGCCAGCAGCATCGACAGGAATACGAACACTGAAGCTTTCTTT	-	15	few	TRBJ1-1	TRBV5-1
CASSQSGLAGGRSYNEQFF	TGTGCCAGCAGCCAATCAGGACTAGCGGGGGGCCGGTCCTACAATGAGCAGTTCTTC	TRBD2	19	-	TRBJ2-1	TRBV16
CASSLGGVYNPATEAFF	TGTGCCAGCAGCTTAGGGGGGGTGTACAACCCGGCGACTGAAGCTTTCTTT	-	17	few	TRBJ1-1	TRBV7-2
CASRLELRTGTDTQYF	TGCGCCAGCAGATTGGAACTCCGGACTGGCACAGATACGCAGTATTTT	-	16	few	TRBJ2-3	TRBV5-1
CASSPSIAGDYGYTF	TGTGCCAGCTCACCAAGCATTGCAGGGGACTATGGCTACACCTTC	-	15	-	TRBJ1-2	TRBV18
CASSNGRRVAEQYF	TGTGCCAGCAGTAACGGTCGCAGGGTAGCCGAGCAGTACTTC	-	14	few	TRBJ2-7	TRBV28
CASSQDLVQYQETQYF	TGTGCCAGCAGCCAAGATCTGGTACAGTACCAAGAGACCCAGTACTTC	-	16	few	TRBJ2-5	TRBV4-2
CASSLVPGSNYGYTF	TGTGCCAGCAGCTTAGTCCCAGGGTCTAACTATGGCTACACCTTC	-	15	-	TRBJ1-2	TRBV7-2
CASSLRDSIYEQYF	TGTGCCAGCAGCCTGAGGGACAGCATATACGAGCAGTACTTC	TRBD1	14	-	TRBJ2-7	TRBV7-2
CASSFYRGFGQGAGGELFF	TGTGCCAGCAGCTTCTATAGGGGCTTTGGACAGGGGGCTGGCGGGGAGCTGTTTTTT	TRBD1	19	few	TRBJ2-2	TRBV7-2
CASRRTGVLQETQYF	TGTGCCAGCAGAAGGACAGGGGTCCTCCAAGAGACCCAGTACTTC	TRBD1	15	-	TRBJ2-5	TRBV2
CASSPGLAGIMNTGELFF	TGTGCCAGCAGCCCCGGACTAGCGGGCATCATGAACACCGGGGAGCTGTTTTTT	TRBD2	18	few	TRBJ2-2	TRBV7-3
CASGAVNTEAFF	TGTGCCAGCGGAGCAGTGAACACTGAAGCTTTCTTT	-	12	-	TRBJ1-1	TRBV28
CASSLDRSSGRVHPYEQYF	TGCGCCAGCAGCTTAGATAGGAGTAGCGGGAGGGTACACCCCTACGAGCAGTACTTC	TRBD2	19	-	TRBJ2-7	TRBV5-1
CASSFLEGSGQETQYF	TGCGCCAGCAGCTTTCTCGAAGGGAGCGGCCAAGAGACCCAGTACTTC	-	16	few	TRBJ2-5	TRBV5-1
CASSYRQQGGYTF	TGTGCCAGCAGTTACCGTCAGCAGGGGGGCTACACCTTC	-	13	few	TRBJ1-2	TRBV6-5
CASSQDRRQEAYGYTF	TGCGCCAGCAGCCAAGATCGGAGGCAGGAGGCCTATGGCTACACCTTC	-	16	few	TRBJ1-2	TRBV4-3
CASSDWDRMGYEQYF	TGTGCCAGCAGCGACTGGGACAGGATGGGATACGAGCAGTACTTC	TRBD1	15	-	TRBJ2-7	TRBV2
CASSESDSSGNTIYF	TGTGCCAGCAGTGAGTCGGACAGCTCTGGAAACACCATATATTTT	-	15	few	TRBJ1-3	TRBV2
CASSTRNRGRGNEQYF	TGTGCCAGCAGCACCCGGAACAGGGGGCGCGGGAACGAGCAGTACTTC	TRBD1	16	-	TRBJ2-7	TRBV13
CASSWTAGYNEQFF	TGTGCCAGCAGTTGGACTGCGGGATACAATGAGCAGTTCTTC	-	14	few	TRBJ2-1	TRBV27
CASSVSSGGISTDTQYF	TGTGCCAGCAGCGTGAGTAGCGGGGGGATTAGCACAGATACGCAGTATTTT	TRBD2	17	few	TRBJ2-3	TRBV9
CASSNRGRGNTIYF	TGTGCCAGCAGCAACAGGGGGCGCGGAAACACCATATATTTT	TRBD1	14	-	TRBJ1-3	TRBV5-6
CASSLGDTQLNEQFF	TGTGCTAGCAGCTTAGGGGACACCCAACTCAATGAGCAGTTCTTC	-	15	few	TRBJ2-1	TRBV7-7
CAQRGGSSGVETQYF	TGTGCCCAAAGAGGTGGGTCTAGCGGGGTCGAGACCCAGTACTTC	TRBD2	15	few	TRBJ2-5	TRBV30
CASSLGPGTDTQYF	TGTGCCAGCAGCTTGGGTCCGGGGACAGATACGCAGTATTTT	-	14	-	TRBJ2-3	TRBV11-3
CAWSLSVNYGYTF	TGTGCCTGGAGTTTATCGGTCAACTATGGCTACACCTTC	-	13	-	TRBJ1-2	TRBV30
CASSPMRGGNTGELFF	TGCGCCAGCAGCCCGATGCGGGGAGGGAACACCGGGGAGCTGTTTTTT	-	16	-	TRBJ2-2	TRBV10-2
CASSLMPGLLNEQFF	TGCGCCAGCAGCTTAATGCCGGGACTGCTCAATGAGCAGTTCTTC	-	15	-	TRBJ2-1	TRBV5-1
CASSSDRPNTEAFF	TGTGCCAGCAGTTCGGACAGGCCGAACACTGAAGCTTTCTTT	TRBD1	14	-	TRBJ1-1	TRBV27
CASSYSSGNYNEQFF	TGTGCCAGCAGTTACTCGAGCGGGAATTACAATGAGCAGTTCTTC	TRBD2	15	-	TRBJ2-1	TRBV6-5
CAISAFSGGPDTQYF	TGTGCCATCAGTGCTTTTAGCGGGGGCCCAGATACGCAGTATTTT	TRBD2	15	-	TRBJ2-3	TRBV10-3
CSVEDTRAQETQYF	TGCAGCGTTGAAGACACCCGAGCTCAAGAGACCCAGTACTTC	-	14	few	TRBJ2-5	TRBV29-1
CAWSVLMNTGELFF	TGTGCCTGGAGTGTACTCATGAACACCGGGGAGCTGTTTTTT	-	14	-	TRBJ2-2	TRBV30
CASSQDLREGPRFF	TGCGCCAGCAGCCAAGATCTACGGGAGGGCCCACGGTTTTTT	TRBD2	14	few	TRBJ2-2	TRBV4-3
CASSWGQGNTEAFF	TGTGCCAGCAGCTGGGGACAGGGGAACACTGAAGCTTTCTTT	TRBD1	14	few	TRBJ1-1	TRBV5-4
CASSLLGTGVDEQYF	TGTGCCAGCAGTTTATTGGGGACAGGGGTTGACGAGCAGTACTTC	TRBD1	15	few	TRBJ2-7	TRBV27